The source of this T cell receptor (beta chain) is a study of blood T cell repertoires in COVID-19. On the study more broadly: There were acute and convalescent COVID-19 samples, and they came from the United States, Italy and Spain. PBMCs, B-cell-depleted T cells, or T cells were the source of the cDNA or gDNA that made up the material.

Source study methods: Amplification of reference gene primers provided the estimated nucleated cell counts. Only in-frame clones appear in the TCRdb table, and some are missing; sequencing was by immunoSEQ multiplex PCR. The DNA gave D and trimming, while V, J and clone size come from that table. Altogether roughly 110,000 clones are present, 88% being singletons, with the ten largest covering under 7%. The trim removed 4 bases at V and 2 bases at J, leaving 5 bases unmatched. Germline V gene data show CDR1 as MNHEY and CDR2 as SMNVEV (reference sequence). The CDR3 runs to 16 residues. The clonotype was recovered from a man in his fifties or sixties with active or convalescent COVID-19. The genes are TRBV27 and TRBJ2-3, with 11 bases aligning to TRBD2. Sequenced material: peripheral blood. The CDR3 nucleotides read TGTGCCAGCAGTTCGGGGACTAGCGGATTCACAGATACGCAGTATTTT. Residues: CASSSGTSGFTDTQYF.